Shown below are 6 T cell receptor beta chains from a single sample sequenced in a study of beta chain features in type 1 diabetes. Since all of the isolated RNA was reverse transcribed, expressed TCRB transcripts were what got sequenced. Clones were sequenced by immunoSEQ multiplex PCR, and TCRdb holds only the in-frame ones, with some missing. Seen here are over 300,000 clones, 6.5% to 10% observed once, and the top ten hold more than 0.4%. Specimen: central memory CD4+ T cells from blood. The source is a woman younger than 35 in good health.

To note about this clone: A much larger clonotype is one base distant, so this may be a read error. The CDR3 DNA reads as TGCGCCAGCAGCCAAGGACAGGGCACAGATACGCAGTATTTT. This gives the protein CASSQGQGTDTQYF. The gene calls are TRBV7-2 and TRBJ2-3; 7 nucleotides match TRBD1. Looked up from germline, CDR1 is SGHTA and CDR2 is FQGNSA. There are 14 residues in the CDR3.

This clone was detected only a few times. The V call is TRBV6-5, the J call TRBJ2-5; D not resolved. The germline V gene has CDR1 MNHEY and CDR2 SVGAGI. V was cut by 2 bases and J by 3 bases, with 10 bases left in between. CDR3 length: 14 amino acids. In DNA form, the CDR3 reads TGTGCCAGCAGTTACGGCGTCAGCAAAGAGACCCAGTACTTC. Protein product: CASSYGVSKETQYF.

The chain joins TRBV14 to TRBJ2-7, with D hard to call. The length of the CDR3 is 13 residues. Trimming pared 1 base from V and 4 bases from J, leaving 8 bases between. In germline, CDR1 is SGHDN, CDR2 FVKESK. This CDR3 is CASSQGLLYEQYF. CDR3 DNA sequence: TGTGCCAGCAGCCAAGGGTTACTGTACGAGCAGTACTTC.

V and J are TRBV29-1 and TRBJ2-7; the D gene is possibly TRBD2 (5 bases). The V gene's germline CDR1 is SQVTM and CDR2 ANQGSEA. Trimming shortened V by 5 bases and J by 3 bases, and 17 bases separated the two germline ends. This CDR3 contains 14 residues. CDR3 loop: CSVRTLEAVYEQYF. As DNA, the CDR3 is TGCAGCGTTAGGACCCTTGAAGCGGTCTACGAGCAGTACTTC.

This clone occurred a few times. CDR3 sequence reads: CASKRQGEQYF. CDR3 nucleotide sequence: TGTGCCAGCAAACGCCAGGGCGAGCAGTACTTC. The chain employs TRBV28 and TRBJ2-7; D possibly corresponds to TRBD1 (5 bases). V dropped 7 bases and J dropped 6 bases, with 10 bases sitting between them. Germline V gene sequence: CDR1 MDHEN, CDR2 SYDVKM. This CDR3 has 11 amino acids.

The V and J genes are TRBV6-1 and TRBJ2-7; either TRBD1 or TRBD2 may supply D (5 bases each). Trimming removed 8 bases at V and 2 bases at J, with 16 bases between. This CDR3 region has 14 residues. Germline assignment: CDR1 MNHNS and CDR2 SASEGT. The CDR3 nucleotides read TGTGCCAGCGAACGGACACTGGGGGCCTACGAGCAGTACTTC. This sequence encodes CASERTLGAYEQYF.